The rows below give T cell receptor beta chains drawn from one sample of a study of blood T cell repertoires in COVID-19. Profiled with immunoSEQ multiplex PCR; TCRdb holds only in-frame clones, not every one. This table holds about 140,000 clones, over 75% found once. Sequencing was carried out using peripheral blood. The receptors here all came from a man aged 50 to 60 with acute or convalescent COVID-19. Both conserved end residues are part of each CDR3.

J | V | CDR3
TRBJ2-7 | TRBV7-8 | CASTTLVGRAGGLYEQYF
TRBJ1-5 | TRBV10-1 | CASSGQGNQPQHF
TRBJ1-4 | TRBV7-2 | CASREQGAGGKLFF
TRBJ2-3 | TRBV6-5 | CASCAAPSSTDTQYF
TRBJ1-1 | TRBV25-1 | CASIPQLGSGAEAFF
TRBJ2-4 | TRBV3-1/TRBV3-2 | CASSQGGPGNIQYF
TRBJ1-5 | TRBV6-1 | CASSEVWSTTGGPQHF
TRBJ1-3 | TRBV7-2 | CASSLEGQGISGNTIYF
TRBJ2-2 | TRBV5-1 | CASSLAGTSGRKRYTGELFF
TRBJ1-6 | TRBV3-1/TRBV3-2 | CASSTNRNNSPLHF
TRBJ1-1 | TRBV7-9 | CASSLGEWREGAFF
TRBJ1-2 | TRBV5-6 | CASSLGGREGSYGYTF
TRBJ1-5 | TRBV5-8 | CASSLGFYSNQPQHF
TRBJ2-3 | TRBV28 | CASSPSGRQKGTDTQYF
TRBJ2-5 | TRBV6-2/TRBV6-3 | CASSYPRLAGGPSQETQYF
TRBJ1-5 | TRBV6-6 | CASSYSSLGNQPQHF
TRBJ2-7 | TRBV4-1 | CASSQRQGASYEQYF
TRBJ2-5 | TRBV19 | CASSGVAWETQYF
TRBJ1-2 | TRBV6-6 | CASIQTGQGYTF
TRBJ1-5 | TRBV3-1/TRBV3-2 | CASSSGGSNQPQHF
TRBJ1-4 | TRBV2 | CASSDLYQGVEKLFF
TRBJ2-3 | TRBV27 | CASSLRAQGGTDTQYF
TRBJ2-2 | TRBV3-1/TRBV3-2 | CASSQWDLDTGELFF
TRBJ2-3 | TRBV30 | CATRAGGSTDTQYF
TRBJ1-6 | TRBV6-5 | CASSYQQGPLHF
TRBJ2-2 | TRBV18 | CASESGRNTGELFF
TRBJ2-7 | TRBV9 | CASSVQGGTPYEQYF